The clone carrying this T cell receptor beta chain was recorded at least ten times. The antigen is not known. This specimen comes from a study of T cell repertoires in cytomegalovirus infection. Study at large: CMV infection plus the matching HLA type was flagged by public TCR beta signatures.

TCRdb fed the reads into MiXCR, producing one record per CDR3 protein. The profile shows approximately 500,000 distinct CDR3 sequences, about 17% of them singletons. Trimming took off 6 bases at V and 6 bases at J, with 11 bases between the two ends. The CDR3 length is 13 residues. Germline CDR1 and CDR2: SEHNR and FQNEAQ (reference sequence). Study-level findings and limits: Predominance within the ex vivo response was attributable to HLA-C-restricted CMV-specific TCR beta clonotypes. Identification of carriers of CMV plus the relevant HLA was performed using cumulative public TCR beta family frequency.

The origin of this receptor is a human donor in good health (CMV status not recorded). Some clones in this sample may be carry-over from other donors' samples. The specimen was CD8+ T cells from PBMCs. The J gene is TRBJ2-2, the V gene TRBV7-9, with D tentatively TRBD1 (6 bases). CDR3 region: CASRPKGAGELFF. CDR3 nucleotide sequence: TGTGCCAGCAGGCCTAAGGGGGCCGGGGAGCTGTTTTTT.